Listed here are 17 T cell receptor beta chains from one sample, sequenced in a study of cytomegalovirus exposure and HLA in healthy donors. The PCR used 60 Vbeta and 13 Jbeta primers. The table came from immunoSEQ multiplex PCR; TCRdb's copy has only in-frame clones and leaves some out. The sample contains 150,000 to 200,000 clones, 60% to 85% of which appear only once. Sample: PBMCs. Source of these receptors: a woman between 40 and 50 years old in good health and CMV-seronegative.

The chain has TRBV27 and TRBJ1-2, with TRBD1 identical over 8 bases. Trimming removed 3 bases from V and 8 bases from J; junction bases left unmatched: 8. Per germline, CDR1 MNHEY and CDR2 SMNVEV (reference sequence). The CDR3 loop spans 14 amino acids. This chain's CDR3 is CASSLGRQGKGYTF. DNA of the CDR3: TGTGCCAGCAGTTTGGGGAGACAGGGGAAGGGCTACACCTTC.

The chain has TRBV7-9 and TRBJ2-1; D is unresolved. The CDR3 totals 13 residues. V gave up 2 bases and J gave up 7 bases, with 9 bases separating them. Germline CDR1 reads SEHNR; CDR2 reads FQNEAQ (reference sequence). The DNA for the CDR3 is TGTGCCAGCAGCTTATTAGCTGCAAATGAGCAGTTCTTC. Translation: CASSLLAANEQFF. The full variable domain, rest sourced from reference TRBV7-9 and TRBJ2-1, is DTGVSQNPRHKITKRGQNVTFRCDPISEHNRLYWYRQTLGQGPEFLTYFQNEAQLEKSRLLSDRFSAERPKGSFSTLEIQRTEQGDSAMYLCASSLLAANEQFFGPGTRLTVL.

The CDR3 is CASSLSKVNIQYF. The CDR3, as DNA: TGTGCCAGCAGCTTAAGCAAAGTTAACATTCAGTACTTC. The rearrangement links TRBV7-2 to TRBJ2-4; D not certain. V lost 2 bases and J lost 7, with 9 bases in between. The CDR3 is 13 amino acids. Germline loops: CDR1 SGHTA, CDR2 FQGNSA.

V is TRBV11-3 and J is TRBJ2-2; D remains ambiguous. Germline lookup yields CDR1 SGHNT and CDR2 YENEEA. The CDR3 loop spans 15 amino acids. V shed 6 bases and J shed 2 bases, with 13 bases lying between them. As DNA, the CDR3 is TGTGCCAGCAGTCCGACCCCAGGTAACACCGGGGAGCTGTTTTTT. Amino acid sequence: CASSPTPGNTGELFF.

This sequence joins TRBV2 and TRBJ2-3; unclear D gene. V was cut by 3 bases and J by 0 bases, with 10 bases left in between. The CDR3 spans 15 residues. Germline V CDR1 and CDR2: SNHLY, FYNNEI. CDR3 loop: CASSDRGGSTDTQYF. In DNA form, the CDR3 reads TGTGCCAGCAGTGACCGTGGCGGTAGCACAGATACGCAGTATTTT. Together with reference TRBV2 and TRBJ2-3, the CDR3 gives the full variable domain: EPEVTQTPSHQVTQMGQEVILRCVPISNHLYFYWYRQILGQKVEFLVSFYNNEISEKSEIFDDQFSVERPDGSNFTLKIRSTKLEDSAMYFCASSDRGGSTDTQYFGPGTRLTVL.

This clone was observed a handful of times. The V call is TRBV21-1, the J call TRBJ2-4; the listed D gene, TRBD2, was not tested against the DNA. TRBV21-1 is annotated as a pseudogene. CDR3 length: 15 amino acids. The CDR3 region is CASSGQGGTKNIQYF. CDR3 nucleotide sequence: TGTGCCAGCAGTGGGCAGGGAGGGACCAAAAACATTCAGTACTTC.

The chain recombines TRBV6-4 with TRBJ2-7; 8 bases line up with TRBD2. CDR3 length: 15 residues. Per the germline V gene, CDR1 is MRHNA and CDR2 is SNTAGT. Unmatched junction bases numbered 13, after V lost 7 bases and J lost 5 bases. This chain's CDR3 is CASKFEKRENHEQYF. Here the CDR3 DNA reads TGTGCCAGCAAGTTCGAGAAGCGGGAGAACCACGAGCAGTACTTC.

This chain joins TRBV19 and TRBJ1-2, with D unresolved. V was pared by 0 bases and J by 5 bases, with 13 bases between. This CDR3 comprises 15 residues. Germline V lookup: CDR1 LNHDA, CDR2 SQIVND (reference sequence). CDR3 sequence: CASSIDPGSLYGYTF. DNA for the CDR3: TGTGCCAGTAGTATAGATCCGGGATCCTTATATGGCTACACCTTC.

The V and J genes are TRBV30 and TRBJ1-2; maybe TRBD1 (5 bases). Germline values: CDR1 GTSNPN, CDR2 SVGIG (reference sequence). V was shortened by 7 bases and J by 7 bases, with 19 bases between the two germline ends. The CDR3 spans 13 residues. The CDR3 loop reads CASSRGGEVGYTF. In DNA, the CDR3 is TGTGCCTCTTCCCGCGGGGGAGAGGTTGGCTACACCTTC.

This clone occurred a few times. The gene calls are TRBV5-1 and TRBJ2-1; D is undetermined. The CDR3 sequence is 13 residues long. Trimming took off 2 bases at V and 5 bases at J, with 8 bases between the two ends. Looked up from germline, CDR1 is SGHRS and CDR2 is YFSETQ. CDR3 sequence: CASSFSSNNEQFF. As DNA, the CDR3 is TGCGCCAGCAGCTTCAGTTCAAACAATGAGCAGTTCTTC. The whole variable domain, remainder taken from reference TRBV5-1 and TRBJ2-1, is KAGVTQTPRYLIKTRGQQVTLSCSPISGHRSVSWYQQTPGQGLQFLFEYFSETQRNKGNFPGRFSGRQFSNSRSEMNVSTLELGDSALYLCASSFSSNNEQFFGPGTRLTVL.

This chain links TRBV6-6 with TRBJ1-4, with D hard to call. Trimming shortened V by 6 bases and J by 5 bases, and 4 bases separated the two germline ends. CDR1 and CDR2 from the germline V gene are MNHNY and SVGAGI (reference sequence). The CDR3 sequence is 11 residues long. The CDR3 is CASRSNEKLFF. DNA of the CDR3: TGTGCCAGCAGGTCAAATGAAAAACTGTTTTTT.

The chain has TRBV28 and TRBJ1-2; 7 bases align to TRBD1. This CDR3 is built from 14 residues. With 2 bases clipped from V and 7 bases from J, the junction kept 7 bases outside the gene matches. In germline, CDR1 is MDHEN, CDR2 SYDVKM. CDR3 protein: CASSLGGQGVGYTF. The CDR3 bases are TGTGCCAGCAGTTTAGGGGGGCAGGGGGTTGGCTACACCTTC.

The gene calls are TRBV25-1 and TRBJ2-7; perhaps TRBD1 as D (6 bases). The V and J ends lost 7 bases and 0 bases respectively, with 13 bases between them. Germline lookup yields CDR1 MGHDK and CDR2 SYGVNS. The CDR3 is 14 residues long. CDR3 in DNA: TGTGCCAGCAAGGGGGAAGGTCGCTCCTACGAGCAGTACTTC. Translation: CASKGEGRSYEQYF.

The gene calls are TRBV12-1 and TRBJ1-6. TRBV12-1 is classified as a pseudogene. The CDR3 extends over 13 amino acids. The CDR3 DNA follows: TGTGCCGGGAGGGACGGGCGTAATTCACCCCTCCACTTT. Its protein is CAGRDGRNSPLHF.

The chain carries TRBV9 and TRBJ2-5; 7 bases agree with TRBD2. CDR1 SGDLS and CDR2 YYNGEE come from the germline V gene. J gave up 7 bases and V 0 bases, and 12 bases lay outside the gene matches. CDR3 length: 16 amino acids. As DNA, the CDR3 is TGTGCCAGCAGCGTAGAAGTGGGAGGGCCGGGGGGGACCCAGTACTTC. This encodes CASSVEVGGPGGTQYF.

The V call is TRBV7-2, the J call TRBJ2-3; TRBD1 is a possible D gene (5 bases). CDR3 length equals 15 residues. Trimming pared 3 bases from V and 4 bases from J, leaving 14 bases between. CDR1 and CDR2 from the germline V gene are SGHTA and FQGNSA. In DNA, the CDR3 is TGTGCCAGCAGCTTCCACCCCTCCAGGGCAGATACGCAGTATTTT. Translation: CASSFHPSRADTQYF.

This clone is a singleton in its sample. The chain joins TRBV19 to TRBJ2-7, with TRBD1 matching over 8 bases. V gave up 3 bases and J gave up 3 bases; unmatched junction bases: 4. CDR1 LNHDA and CDR2 SQIVND come from the germline V gene (reference sequence). This CDR3 contains 14 residues. As DNA, the CDR3 is TGTGCCAGTAGTATCCGGGACAGGTTCTACGAGCAGTACTTC. This encodes CASSIRDRFYEQYF.